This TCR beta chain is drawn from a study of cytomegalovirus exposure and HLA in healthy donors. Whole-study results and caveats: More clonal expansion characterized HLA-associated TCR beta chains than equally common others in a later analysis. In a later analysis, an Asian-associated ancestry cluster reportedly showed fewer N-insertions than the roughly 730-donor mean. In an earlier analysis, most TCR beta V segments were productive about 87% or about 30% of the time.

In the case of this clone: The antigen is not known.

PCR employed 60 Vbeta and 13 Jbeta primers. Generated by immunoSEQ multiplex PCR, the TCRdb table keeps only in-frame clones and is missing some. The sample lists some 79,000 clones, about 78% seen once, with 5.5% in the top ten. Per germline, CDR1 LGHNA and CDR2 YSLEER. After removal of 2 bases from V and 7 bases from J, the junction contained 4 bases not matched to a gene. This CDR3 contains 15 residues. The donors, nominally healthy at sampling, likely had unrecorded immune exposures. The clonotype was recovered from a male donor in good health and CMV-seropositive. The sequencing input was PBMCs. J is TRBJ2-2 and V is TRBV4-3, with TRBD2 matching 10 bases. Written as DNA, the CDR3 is TGCGCCAGCAGCCAATTAGCGGGGGGTGACGGGGAGCTGTTTTTT. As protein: CASSQLAGGDGELFF.